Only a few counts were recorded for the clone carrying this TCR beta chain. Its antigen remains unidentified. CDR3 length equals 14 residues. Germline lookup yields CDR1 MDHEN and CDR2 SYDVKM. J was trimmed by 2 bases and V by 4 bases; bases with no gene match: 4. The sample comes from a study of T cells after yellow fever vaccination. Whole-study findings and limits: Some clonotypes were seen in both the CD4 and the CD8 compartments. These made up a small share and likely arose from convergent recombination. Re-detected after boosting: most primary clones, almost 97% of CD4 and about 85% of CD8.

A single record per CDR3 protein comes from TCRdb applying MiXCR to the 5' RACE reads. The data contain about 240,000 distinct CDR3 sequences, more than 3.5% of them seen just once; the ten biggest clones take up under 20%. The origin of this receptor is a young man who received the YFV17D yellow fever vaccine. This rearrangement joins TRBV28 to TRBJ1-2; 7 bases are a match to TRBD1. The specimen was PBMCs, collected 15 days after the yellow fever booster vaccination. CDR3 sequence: CASSWGTVNYGYTF. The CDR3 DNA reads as TGTGCCAGCAGTTGGGGGACAGTGAACTATGGCTACACCTTC.